A selection of T cell receptor beta chains follows, all from one sample in a study of T cells in localized non-small cell lung cancer. The protocol was immunoSEQ multiplex PCR, while the TCRdb copy is restricted to in-frame clones and leaves out a portion. The sample includes 100,000 to 150,000 clones, roughly 90% of them seen just once. The sequencing used peripheral blood, collected before any cancer treatment. These receptors originate from a female donor of 60 years or more with stage I lung adenocarcinoma. Both conserved end residues are part of each CDR3. A D gene is named only where the DNA matches it firmly. For some rows the clone size is stated as once, few or many, or as a class when expanded; others skip it.

d_call,clone_size,j_call,v_call,cdr3_nt,cdr3_aa
.,.,TRBJ2-1,TRBV21-1,TGTGCCAGCAGCAAAGCTGAGGAGGGGGGTCCCTACAATGAGCAGTTCTTC,CASSKAEEGGPYNEQFF
TRBD1,.,TRBJ2-3,TRBV25-1,TGTGCCAGCAGTGCGGCTACAGGGGGCACAGATACGCAGTATTTT,CASSAATGGTDTQYF
.,once,TRBJ2-7,TRBV5-1,TGCGCCACCCCACGGGGGCCCTACGAGCAGTACTTC,CATPRGPYEQYF
.,.,TRBJ1-2,TRBV27,TGTGCCAGCAGTCCCGAGGGGAACTATGGCTACACCTTC,CASSPEGNYGYTF
.,.,TRBJ1-1,TRBV9,TGTGCCAGCAGCCCGTCCGACGGGGTCGACACTGAAGCTTTCTTT,CASSPSDGVDTEAFF
TRBD1,.,TRBJ2-7,TRBV2,TGTGCCAGCAGCGCGGACAGGGGGAGGTACGAGCAGTACTTC,CASSADRGRYEQYF
TRBD1,.,TRBJ2-5,TRBV28,TGTGCCAGCAGTTCCAGGGGGTGGGCCCAGTACTTC,CASSSRGWAQYF
.,.,TRBJ2-7,TRBV4-1,TGCGCCAGCAGCCGAAGAGGGGACCAAACCTACGAGCAGTACTTC,CASSRRGDQTYEQYF
.,.,TRBJ1-3,TRBV5-5,TGTGCCAGCAGCCCGACAGACTCTGGAAACACCATATATTTT,CASSPTDSGNTIYF
.,.,TRBJ1-4,TRBV6-5,TGTGCCAGCACCCCCGACAGCACTAATGAAAAACTGTTTTTT,CASTPDSTNEKLFF
.,.,TRBJ2-1,TRBV5-1,TGCGCCAGCAGCTTGGCCGTCAAACGGGACAATGAGCAGTTCTTC,CASSLAVKRDNEQFF
.,.,TRBJ1-1,TRBV6-6,TGTGCCAGCAGAATTAACAGGAACACTGAAGCTTTCTTT,CASRINRNTEAFF
.,.,TRBJ1-1,TRBV6-6,TGTGCCAGCAGTTACTCGAGGGAAGACACTGAAGCTTTCTTT,CASSYSREDTEAFF
TRBD1,.,TRBJ1-2,TRBV6-5,TGTGCCAGCAGCCGGCGGACAGGGGGGGGAGATGGCTACACCTTC,CASSRRTGGGDGYTF
TRBD2,.,TRBJ2-7,TRBV5-1,TGCGCCAGCAGCTTATCGGGAGGGTGGGAGCAGTACTTC,CASSLSGGWEQYF
.,.,TRBJ1-1,TRBV30,TGTGCCTGGCAGAGAACTGAAGCTTTCTTT,CAWQRTEAFF
TRBD1,.,TRBJ2-1,TRBV10-3,TGTGCCATCAGTGACCCTAAAGGGACAGGGGCGGATGAGCAGTTCTTC,CAISDPKGTGADEQFF
TRBD1,.,TRBJ1-5,TRBV28,TGTGCCAGCAGACCTCAACAGGGGCGGACTCAGCCCCAGCATTTT,CASRPQQGRTQPQHF
.,.,TRBJ1-2,TRBV5-8,TGTGCCAGCAGCTTGGGGCAGGGAGGAGGCTACACCTTC,CASSLGQGGGYTF
.,.,TRBJ2-3,TRBV30,TGTGCCTGGAGTGTATCTGGGCACGGAGATACGCAGTATTTT,CAWSVSGHGDTQYF
.,.,TRBJ2-2,TRBV5-1,TGCGCCAGCAGCTTTCAGTCGGCCGGGGAGCTGTTTTTT,CASSFQSAGELFF
.,few,TRBJ2-5,TRBV15,TGTGCCACCAGCGCAGCACCCGTCGAGACCCAGTACTTC,CATSAAPVETQYF
TRBD2,few,TRBJ2-3,TRBV6-1,TGTGCCAGCAGTGAGCGGGAGAGGAGCACAGATACGCAGTATTTT,CASSERERSTDTQYF
.,.,TRBJ2-1,TRBV5-1,TGCGCCAGCAGCTTGACGGGAGTGGGGTCCTACAATGAGCAGTTCTTC,CASSLTGVGSYNEQFF
TRBD2,.,TRBJ2-3,TRBV7-2,TGTGCCAGCAGCTCAAGCGGGAGTGGAGATACGCAGTATTTT,CASSSSGSGDTQYF
TRBD2,.,TRBJ2-3,TRBV28,TGTGCCAGCAGTCGCATGGTCTTCCGGACTAGCGGGAGGGCTATAGATACGCAGTATTTT,CASSRMVFRTSGRAIDTQYF
TRBD1,once,TRBJ2-7,TRBV30,TGTGCCTGGAGTTTCGTACAGGGGAAAACCTACGAGCAGTACTTC,CAWSFVQGKTYEQYF
TRBD2,.,TRBJ2-7,TRBV6-4,TGTGCCAGCAAGAAGCGGGAGGGTGGCGGGAGGGCTCCTCTTCACGAGCAGTACTTC,CASKKREGGGRAPLHEQYF
.,few,TRBJ2-3,TRBV4-1,TGCGCCAGCAGCCAAATCTTCACTAGCACAGATACGCAGTATTTT,CASSQIFTSTDTQYF
.,.,TRBJ2-1,TRBV2,TGTGCCTCTTTTGGCTACAATGAGCAGTTCTTC,CASFGYNEQFF
.,.,TRBJ2-2,TRBV7-2,TGTGCCAGCAGCCTACGATTTGCCACCGGGGAGCTGTTTTTT,CASSLRFATGELFF
.,.,TRBJ1-5,TRBV6-6,TGTGCCAGCAGACCACAGGGAAATCAGCCCCAGCATTTT,CASRPQGNQPQHF
.,.,TRBJ2-7,TRBV9,TGTGCCAGCAGCGTCGCCGGGACCTCCTACGAGCAGTACTTC,CASSVAGTSYEQYF
.,few,TRBJ1-5,TRBV6-5,TGTGCCAGCAGTTCCCAGGGTCTGCCCCAGCATTTT,CASSSQGLPQHF
.,.,TRBJ2-7,TRBV6-6,TGTGCCAGCAGGACCGGGGCCGAGCAGTACTTC,CASRTGAEQYF
.,.,TRBJ2-5,TRBV11-1,TGTGCCAGCAGCTTAGCCCGCAGCTTCCAAGAGACCCAGTACTTC,CASSLARSFQETQYF
TRBD2,.,TRBJ2-2,TRBV30,TGTGCCTGGAGTAGAGCGACTAGCGGGGGAGGGGGGGAGCTGTTTTTT,CAWSRATSGGGGELFF
.,few,TRBJ2-3,TRBV28,TGTGCCAGCCGCCTGGAGGTAGACTGGGGACACACAGATACGCAGTATTTT,CASRLEVDWGHTDTQYF
.,.,TRBJ2-3,TRBV28,TGTGCCAGCAGTTTTATAGGCCAAAGCACAGATACGCAGTATTTT,CASSFIGQSTDTQYF
.,.,TRBJ2-2,TRBV28,TGTGCTAGTGGTGGGCAGTTCGCGAACACCGGGGAGCTGTTTTTT,CASGGQFANTGELFF
TRBD2,.,TRBJ2-7,TRBV7-2,TGTGCCAGCAGCCGTAGCGGGAGGGACTACGAGCAGTACTTC,CASSRSGRDYEQYF
.,.,TRBJ1-3,TRBV5-4,TGTGCCAGCAGCTTCAGGGGACGGAGCTCTGGAAACACCATATATTTT,CASSFRGRSSGNTIYF
TRBD2,.,TRBJ2-7,TRBV4-1,TGCGCCAGCAGCCAAGATTCTAGCGGGAGTTTTGCGAACTACGAGCAGTACTTC,CASSQDSSGSFANYEQYF
TRBD2,.,TRBJ2-7,TRBV6-5,TGTGCCAGCAACCCGACTAGCAATCCACGTAACGAGCAGTACTTC,CASNPTSNPRNEQYF
.,.,TRBJ2-7,TRBV10-3,TGTGCCATCAGTGGTCAGGGGTCCTACGAGCAGTACTTC,CAISGQGSYEQYF
.,few,TRBJ1-1,TRBV6-1,TGTGCCAGCAGCCCCAATACAGGGAGAGGCACTGAAGCTTTCTTT,CASSPNTGRGTEAFF
.,.,TRBJ1-3,TRBV5-6,TGTGCCAGCAGCCCGGGAACGGGGGGGAAGTCTGGAAACACCATATATTTT,CASSPGTGGKSGNTIYF
.,.,TRBJ2-7,TRBV28,TGTGCCAGCAGCCCCCCTGGACGGAGAGTCTACGAGCAGTACTTC,CASSPPGRRVYEQYF
TRBD2,.,TRBJ2-1,TRBV5-1,TGCGCCAGCAGCTTTCTAGCGGACTACAATGAGCAGTTCTTC,CASSFLADYNEQFF
.,.,TRBJ2-7,TRBV28,TGTGCCAGCACCCACCCGGTTTCCTACGAGCAGTACTTC,CASTHPVSYEQYF
TRBD2,.,TRBJ2-7,TRBV30,TGTGCCTGGCGACCGGGGAGCGGGATACGATTGAACTTC,CAWRPGSGIRLNF
TRBD1,once,TRBJ1-2,TRBV28,TGTGCCAGCAGTCCCGCCGGGACAGGAACCTATGGCTACACCTTC,CASSPAGTGTYGYTF
TRBD2,.,TRBJ2-7,TRBV15,TGTGCCATCGCCAGGACTAGCGGGAGCTCCGAGCAGTACTTC,CAIARTSGSSEQYF
TRBD1,.,TRBJ1-2,TRBV6-5,TGTGCCAGCAGTTCCAGCGGACAGGGTGGGAGCTATGGCTACACCTTC,CASSSSGQGGSYGYTF
.,.,TRBJ2-3,TRBV5-1,TGCGCCAGCAGCTTGGATCCCGCAACGATCGCGGATACGCAGTATTTT,CASSLDPATIADTQYF
TRBD1,.,TRBJ2-3,TRBV4-2,TGTGCCACTCGACAGGGGTCCACAGATACGCAGTATTTT,CATRQGSTDTQYF
.,.,TRBJ2-7,TRBV5-6,TGTGCCAGCAGCCACCAATCACTCAGGGGTTCCTACGAGCAGTACTTC,CASSHQSLRGSYEQYF